These 30 T cell receptor beta chains share one sample of origin, sequenced in a study of radiotherapy plus CTLA-4 blockade in lung cancer. Data came from immunoSEQ multiplex PCR; TCRdb stores just in-frame clones and leaves some out. Among roughly 45,000 clones listed, about two thirds were seen once. Sequencing used peripheral blood, obtained from a patient treated with radiotherapy plus ipilimumab. All receptors derive from a human donor with non-small cell lung cancer who had a partial response to radiotherapy plus ipilimumab.

The table lists this clone with a few counts. This chain connects TRBV5-4 to TRBJ1-4; 8 bases fit TRBD1. V lost 4 bases to trimming and J lost 8 bases; unmatched junction nucleotides: 10. Germline lookup yields CDR1 SGHNT and CDR2 YYREEE (reference sequence). This CDR3 comprises 15 residues. CDR3 sequence reads: CASSRGAGGAEKLFF. CDR3 nucleotides: TGTGCCAGCAGCCGAGGTGCAGGGGGCGCAGAAAAACTGTTTTTT.

This clone has ten or more counts. The rearrangement uses TRBV18 and TRBJ2-7, with D unclear. The ends were cut back, 3 bases at V and 7 bases at J, with 19 bases in the middle. This CDR3 region has 15 residues. The germline gives CDR1 KGHSH, CDR2 LQKENI. CDR3 sequence (DNA): TGTGCCAGCTCACCTTCCCCCGAAGCCTACTTTGAGCAGTACTTC. It encodes CASSPSPEAYFEQYF.

The chain uses TRBV25-1 and TRBJ1-1; D not resolved. The CDR3 is 14 amino acids. V was trimmed by 1 base and J by 1 base, leaving 7 bases between them. Per germline, CDR1 MGHDK and CDR2 SYGVNS. In DNA form, the CDR3 reads TGTGCCAGCAGTGAATGGTACGGGAACACTGAAGCTTTCTTT. It yields the protein CASSEWYGNTEAFF.

The chain has TRBV5-5 and TRBJ2-5, with TRBD1 as a possible D gene (8 bases). Germline values: CDR1 SGHKS, CDR2 YYEKEE (reference sequence). The V and J ends lost 6 bases and 5 bases respectively, with 17 bases between them. The CDR3 consists of 14 residues. Written as DNA, the CDR3 is TGTGCCAGCAACAGCGGACAGGGAGGGGAGACCCAGTACTTC. Protein sequence: CASNSGQGGETQYF.

The rearrangement links TRBV19 to TRBJ1-6; the match to TRBD1 covers 8 bases. With 5 bases clipped from V and 7 bases from J, the junction kept 7 bases outside the gene matches. CDR3 length equals 15 residues. Germline V lookup: CDR1 LNHDA, CDR2 SQIVND (reference sequence). This CDR3 is CASSLWTGSNSPLHF. CDR3 DNA sequence: TGTGCCAGTAGTCTTTGGACAGGGAGCAATTCACCCCTCCACTTT. Complete variable domain (other parts from reference TRBV19 and TRBJ1-6): DGGITQSPKYLFRKEGQNVTLSCEQNLNHDAMYWYRQDPGQGLRLIYYSQIVNDFQKGDIAEGYSVSREKKESFPLTVTSAQKNPTAFYLCASSLWTGSNSPLHFGNGTRLTVT.

V usage is TRBV18 and J usage is TRBJ1-2; TRBD1 aligns across 8 bases. The CDR3 is 13 amino acids. The germline gives CDR1 KGHSH, CDR2 LQKENI. V gave up 3 bases and J gave up 3 bases; unmatched junction bases: 0. The CDR3 protein is CASSPDRDYGYTF. The DNA of the CDR3 is TGTGCCAGCTCACCGGACAGGGACTATGGCTACACCTTC.

The gene calls are TRBV2 and TRBJ2-7, with a tentative D call TRBD1 (5 bases). The CDR3 runs to 14 residues. With 3 bases removed from V and 2 bases from J, the gap between germline ends came to 11 bases. CDR1 is SNHLY and CDR2 is FYNNEI in the germline V gene. CDR3 protein: CASSEDTRTYEQYF. Written as DNA, the CDR3 is TGTGCCAGCAGTGAGGACACACGAACCTACGAGCAGTACTTC.

The chain couples TRBV9 to TRBJ2-2; 11 nucleotides match TRBD2. The CDR3 has 17 residues. The ends lost 4 bases at V and 3 bases at J; junction bases unmatched: 8. Germline V lookup: CDR1 SGDLS, CDR2 YYNGEE. The CDR3 region is CASSPALLAGDTGELFF. Written as DNA, the CDR3 is TGTGCCAGCAGCCCCGCCCTACTAGCGGGAGACACCGGGGAGCTGTTTTTT.

Worth noting for this clone: The sample has other DNA sequences that encode this CDR3 too. The chain has TRBV29-1 and TRBJ2-5; possible D gene TRBD2, 6 bases. The germline V gene has CDR1 SQVTM and CDR2 ANQGSEA. V lost 5 bases and J lost 2, with 12 bases in between. The CDR3 runs to 13 residues. The CDR3 region has the DNA TGCAGCGTTACGGGTAGCGGTCAAGAGACCCAGTACTTC. Its translation is CSVTGSGQETQYF.

The chain uses TRBV14 and TRBJ2-5; 9 nucleotides agree with TRBD1. The CDR3 contains 15 residues. V trimming: 5 bases; J trimming: 4 bases; junction bases outside the gene matches: 8. CDR1 and CDR2 from the germline V gene are SGHDN and FVKESK. CDR3 protein: CASSGRTGVGETQYF. In nucleotides, the CDR3 is TGTGCCAGCAGCGGACGGACAGGGGTTGGAGAGACCCAGTACTTC.

The V and J genes are TRBV5-1 and TRBJ2-5; D remains unclear. V lost 0 bases and J 0 bases, leaving 9 bases between the germline ends. Germline V CDR1 and CDR2: SGHRS, YFSETQ. The CDR3 length is 15 residues. CDR3: CASSLAATNQETQYF. In nucleotides, the CDR3 is TGCGCCAGCAGCTTGGCCGCCACAAACCAAGAGACCCAGTACTTC.

This sequence joins TRBV13 and TRBJ2-6; no definite D call. Germline CDR1 is PRHDT and CDR2 is FYEKMQ (reference sequence). There are 15 residues in the CDR3. The V end was cut by 0 bases, the J end by 4 bases, with 7 bases between. The CDR3 DNA follows: TGTGCCAGCAGCTTAGGGTCTCGGGGGGCCAACGTCCTGACTTTC. Its protein product is CASSLGSRGANVLTF.

V usage is TRBV7-3 and J usage is TRBJ2-1, with 10 bases that match TRBD1. CDR1 is SGHTA and CDR2 is FQGTGA in the germline V gene. V was pared by 4 bases and J by 6 bases, with 9 bases of the junction left unmatched. The CDR3 contains 16 residues. The CDR3 sequence is CASSSTGTGALNEQFF. CDR3 sequence (DNA): TGTGCCAGCAGCTCCACCGGGACAGGGGCCCTCAATGAGCAGTTCTTC.

By share, this clone ranks as medium-sized (0.01 to 0.1%). This sequence joins TRBV2 and TRBJ2-1; D may be TRBD2 (6 bases). The CDR3 totals 10 residues. The V end was cut by 10 bases, the J end by 15 bases, with 16 bases between. The germline V gene encodes CDR1 SNHLY and CDR2 FYNNEI. Written as DNA, the CDR3 is TGTGCCACCGGAGGGACTTTGCCGTTCTTC. This codes for CATGGTLPFF.

The V and J genes are TRBV30 and TRBJ2-5; D uncertain. The CDR3 length is 13 residues. V gave up 0 bases and J gave up 9 bases, with 14 bases separating them. CDR1 is GTSNPN and CDR2 is SVGIG in the germline V gene (reference sequence). Here the CDR3 reads CAWSVPPLQAQYF. Here the CDR3 DNA reads TGTGCCTGGAGTGTACCCCCTCTTCAGGCCCAGTACTTC.

This clone was detected only a few times. The chain combines TRBV6-5 with TRBJ2-1; 8 bases are shared with TRBD2. CDR3 length: 16 residues. Losses at the gene ends were 1 base for V and 9 bases for J; bases not matched to a gene: 11. CDR1 MNHEY and CDR2 SVGAGI come from the germline V gene. This CDR3 is CASSYLGAGVKGEQFF. CDR3 DNA: TGTGCCAGCAGTTACTTAGGAGCGGGAGTAAAGGGTGAGCAGTTCTTC.

The chain combines TRBV6-1 with TRBJ1-1; D remains ambiguous. The ends were cut back, 10 bases at V and 3 bases at J, with 12 bases in the middle. This CDR3 is built from 12 residues. The germline V gene encodes CDR1 MNHNS and CDR2 SASEGT. DNA of the CDR3: TGTGCCACGGGAGGCCAACACACTGAAGCTTTCTTT. Residues: CATGGQHTEAFF.

Remarks on this clone: The junction departs from germline at one end; a sequencing error may be responsible. V is TRBV5-6 and J is TRBJ2-5, with 13 bases fitting TRBD2. CDR1 is SGHDT and CDR2 is YYEEEE in the germline V gene. The length of the CDR3 is 15 residues. CDR3 coding DNA: TGTGCCAGCCGCTTGGGACTAGCGGGACGCGAGACCCAGTACTTC. It yields the protein CASRLGLAGRETQYF. The variable domain in full, completed from reference TRBV5-6 and TRBJ2-5, reads DAGVTQSPTHLIKTRGQQVTLRCSPKSGHDTVSWYQQALGQGPQFIFQYYEEEERQRGNFPDRFSGHQFPNYSSELNVNALLLGDSALYLCASRLGLAGRETQYFGPGTRLLVL.

The chain employs TRBV19 and TRBJ2-2; TRBD2 might be the D (7 bases). The ends were cut back, 6 bases at V and 3 bases at J, with 14 bases in the middle. The CDR3 runs 15 residues. In germline, CDR1 is LNHDA, CDR2 SQIVND (reference sequence). The CDR3 region is CASRLGGADTGELFF. For the CDR3, the DNA is TGTGCCAGTAGATTAGGGGGGGCCGACACCGGGGAGCTGTTTTTT.

As to this clone: The same CDR3 arises from other DNA sequences in this sample as well. The rearrangement links TRBV19 to TRBJ1-4; possibly TRBD1 for D (6 bases). The CDR3 consists of 18 residues. V lost 5 bases, J lost 8 bases, and 27 bases lay in between. Germline CDR1 is LNHDA and CDR2 is SQIVND (reference sequence). The CDR3 DNA follows: TGTGCCAGTAGTGCTCTAGCCCCCCTCCCAGGGGAAGGGGAAAAACTGTTTTTT. Encoded protein: CASSALAPLPGEGEKLFF.

The V and J genes are TRBV5-1 and TRBJ1-1; 8 positions agree with TRBD1. The length of the CDR3 is 17 residues. After removal of 2 bases from V and 1 base from J, the junction contained 10 bases not matched to a gene. Germline lookup yields CDR1 SGHRS and CDR2 YFSETQ. The CDR3 DNA is TGCGCCAGCAGCTTCGGACAGGGAGGGAGGTGGAACACTGAAGCTTTCTTT. Translated, it gives CASSFGQGGRWNTEAFF.

V usage is TRBV15 and J usage is TRBJ1-5; D is perhaps TRBD1 (5 bases). Germline-derived CDR1 and CDR2 are LNHNV and YYDKDF (reference sequence). Trimming stripped 3 bases from V and 1 base from J, with 7 bases between. The CDR3 is made up of 14 amino acids. The DNA for the CDR3 is TGTGCCACCAGCAGGGGGCTGAGCAATCAGCCCCAGCATTTT. Amino acid sequence: CATSRGLSNQPQHF.

CDR3 DNA: TGCGCCAGCAGCTCAACCGGGACAGGGTCGGCCCAGTACTTC. The encoded protein is CASSSTGTGSAQYF. The chain is built from TRBV5-1 and TRBJ2-5; the match to TRBD1 covers 9 bases. V dropped 3 bases and J dropped 9; count of bases not matched to a gene: 9. Germline-derived CDR1 and CDR2 are SGHRS and YFSETQ. The CDR3 sequence is 14 residues long.

The chain couples TRBV30 to TRBJ2-5; D is possibly TRBD1 (6 bases). The better agreement between TRBJ2-7 and the DNA end casts doubt on the J call. The CDR3 extends over 14 amino acids. Germline values: CDR1 GTSNPN, CDR2 SVGIG (reference sequence). Here the CDR3 DNA reads TGTGCCTGGAGTGTCCTAGGGGGAACCTACGAGCAGTACTTC. This translates into CAWSVLGGTYEQYF.

This clone has at least ten counts. The chain is built from TRBV6-1 and TRBJ1-3; TRBD1 might be the D (5 bases). The CDR3 sequence is 16 residues long. Germline-derived CDR1 and CDR2 are MNHNS and SASEGT. Trimming shortened V by 6 bases and J by 0 bases, and 15 bases separated the two germline ends. Here the CDR3 DNA reads TGTGCCAGCAGCGAAAGGGGAGGAGTCTCTGGAAACACCATATATTTT. Protein sequence: CASSERGGVSGNTIYF.

This sequence joins TRBV5-8 and TRBJ2-6; D unresolved. CDR3 length: 13 amino acids. The germline CDR1 and CDR2 sequences are SGHTS and YDEGEE. V was cut by 7 bases and J by 3 bases, with 8 bases left in between. This CDR3 is CASLFGGANVLTF. The CDR3 bases are TGTGCCAGCTTGTTCGGTGGGGCCAACGTCCTGACTTTC.

The J gene is TRBJ2-3, the V gene TRBV9; 11 bases match TRBD2. The CDR3 has 18 residues. Losses at the gene ends were 5 bases for V and 3 bases for J; bases not matched to a gene: 14. CDR1 is SGDLS, CDR2 YYNGEE, per germline. The CDR3 sequence: CASSVTSGSFDGTDTQYF. The CDR3 bases are TGTGCCAGCAGTGTTACTAGCGGGAGTTTCGATGGAACAGATACGCAGTATTTT.

V and J are TRBV28 and TRBJ1-2; D gene ambiguous. Germline V lookup: CDR1 MDHEN, CDR2 SYDVKM. This CDR3 is built from 11 residues. V lost 11 bases and J 3 bases, leaving 10 bases between the germline ends. The CDR3 region is CASNRDYGYTF. The CDR3 DNA is TGTGCCTCTAATCGGGACTATGGCTACACCTTC.

This chain uses TRBV5-1 with TRBJ2-3; TRBD1 matches 7 bases. Germline V CDR1 and CDR2: SGHRS, YFSETQ. After removal of 1 base from V and 3 bases from J, the junction contained 5 bases not matched to a gene. The CDR3 runs 15 residues. For the CDR3, the DNA is TGCGCCAGCAGCTTGCAGGGGGAAACTACAGATACGCAGTATTTT. As protein: CASSLQGETTDTQYF.

V gene TRBV7-9 combines with J gene TRBJ1-1; D uncertain. Per germline, CDR1 SEHNR and CDR2 FQNEAQ (reference sequence). Trimming cost V 5 bases and J 1 base, with 5 bases left between them. The CDR3 extends over 12 amino acids. The CDR3 DNA reads as TGTGCCAGCAGCATACAGAACACTGAAGCTTTCTTT. Encoded protein: CASSIQNTEAFF.